Below are 32 T cell receptor beta chains sequenced from a single sample in a study of blood T cell repertoires in COVID-19. Generated by immunoSEQ multiplex PCR, the TCRdb table keeps only in-frame clones and is missing some. Of 220,000 or so clones detected, roughly 90% appear once; the ten largest clones hold about 16%. The sample comprised PBMCs or T cells enriched from blood (not recorded which). Every receptor here comes from a man aged 25-40 years who had been exposed to COVID-19.

The V and J genes are TRBV25-1 and TRBJ1-2, with D possibly TRBD1 on 5 matching bases. V lost 3 bases to trimming and J lost 5 bases, with 13 bases between them. CDR3 length equals 14 residues. Looked up from germline, CDR1 is MGHDK and CDR2 is SYGVNS. The CDR3 DNA reads as TGTGCCAGCAGTGATTCCCCGCAGGGATATGGCTACACCTTC. This translates into CASSDSPQGYGYTF.

This chain uses TRBV2 with TRBJ2-5; 10 bases match TRBD1. CDR1 is SNHLY, CDR2 FYNNEI, per germline. Germline trimming cut 8 bases from V and 5 bases from J; bases unmatched to any gene: 8. There are 14 residues in the CDR3. CDR3: CASEGGQGWETQYF. CDR3 nucleotide sequence: TGTGCCAGCGAGGGGGGACAGGGGTGGGAGACCCAGTACTTC.

This chain links TRBV10-3 with TRBJ2-5; 8 bases are a match to TRBD2. Germline assignment: CDR1 ENHRY and CDR2 SYGVKD. Trimming at V came to 11 bases and at J to 2 bases, leaving 4 bases not matched to a gene. This CDR3 has 12 amino acids. This chain's CDR3 is CACSGEQETQYF. The CDR3 nucleotides are TGTGCCTGTAGCGGGGAGCAAGAGACCCAGTACTTC.

About this clone itself: At one boundary the junction diverges from the germline segment, which might be a read error. J is TRBJ1-5 and V is TRBV4-2; 7 positions agree with TRBD1. Germline V gene lookup returns CDR1 LGHNA and CDR2 YNFKEQ. CDR3 length equals 13 residues. CDR3 coding DNA: TGTGCCAGCAGCCAAGAGGACGGGACAGCCAAGTATTTT. This codes for CASSQEDGTAKYF.

The V call is TRBV9, the J call TRBJ2-1; TRBD2 aligns across 9 bases. The J segment lost 6 bases and the V segment lost 0 bases, leaving 7 bases of the junction unmatched. The V gene's germline CDR1 is SGDLS and CDR2 YYNGEE. The CDR3 is made up of 16 amino acids. CDR3 bases: TGTGCCAGCAGCGTAGCTACAGCGGGGGGTCGCAATGAGCAGTTCTTC. It encodes CASSVATAGGRNEQFF.

The rearrangement joins TRBV7-9 to TRBJ2-3; D perhaps matches TRBD1 (6 bases). Germline CDR1 is SEHNR and CDR2 is FQNEAQ (reference sequence). The V end was cut by 7 bases, the J end by 3 bases, with 14 bases between. CDR3 size: 14 residues. The CDR3, as DNA: TGTGCCAGCACCTCGGACACAGGGACAGATACGCAGTATTTT. It specifies CASTSDTGTDTQYF.

The chain is built from TRBV5-6 and TRBJ2-3; D is unclear. V dropped 4 bases and J dropped 2 bases, with 5 bases sitting between them. Germline lookup yields CDR1 SGHDT and CDR2 YYEEEE. The CDR3 sequence is 12 residues long. CDR3 coding DNA: TGTGCCAGCAGCCTAGACACAGATACGCAGTATTTT. Its protein product is CASSLDTDTQYF. Filled out from reference TRBV5-6 and TRBJ2-3, the complete variable domain reads DAGVTQSPTHLIKTRGQQVTLRCSPKSGHDTVSWYQQALGQGPQFIFQYYEEEERQRGNFPDRFSGHQFPNYSSELNVNALLLGDSALYLCASSLDTDTQYFGPGTRLTVL.

The chain couples TRBV7-9 to TRBJ1-1; possibly TRBD1 for D (5 bases). Germline V gene data show CDR1 as SEHNR and CDR2 as FQNEAQ (reference sequence). CDR3 length equals 15 residues. V dropped 0 bases and J dropped 4 bases, with 12 bases sitting between them. For the CDR3, the DNA is TGTGCCAGCAGCTTAGCGACTGGGACTGGCACTGAAGCTTTCTTT. It encodes CASSLATGTGTEAFF.

The chain is built from TRBV2 and TRBJ1-1; weak D call: TRBD1 (5 bases). Trimming took 2 bases from V and 5 from J, leaving 15 bases between them. Per germline, CDR1 SNHLY and CDR2 FYNNEI. The CDR3 contains 15 residues. In DNA, the CDR3 is TGTGCCAGCAGTGAACAACCTCTAAGGGGAACTGAAGCTTTCTTT. Residues: CASSEQPLRGTEAFF.

The rearrangement links TRBV6-5 to TRBJ1-2; D may be TRBD1 (6 bases). Germline assignment: CDR1 MNHEY and CDR2 SVGAGI. The CDR3 has 11 amino acids. Trimming pared 7 bases from V and 8 bases from J, leaving 11 bases between. CDR3 protein: CASTQGYGYTF. CDR3 in DNA: TGTGCCAGCACCCAGGGGTACGGCTACACCTTC.

This sequence joins TRBV13 and TRBJ2-1, with D perhaps matching TRBD1 (6 bases). V was pared by 5 bases and J by 7 bases, with 9 bases between. CDR1 and CDR2 (germline): PRHDT, FYEKMQ (reference sequence). The CDR3 extends over 12 amino acids. This CDR3 reads CASSVQGNEQFF. The CDR3, as DNA: TGTGCCAGCAGCGTTCAGGGGAATGAGCAGTTCTTC.

The V call is TRBV19, the J call TRBJ2-3, with D tentatively TRBD2 (5 bases). Deletions cut 6 bases from V and 0 bases from J, with 10 bases between. The CDR3 is 14 amino acids. The germline V gene encodes CDR1 LNHDA and CDR2 SQIVND (reference sequence). Here the CDR3 DNA reads TGTGCCAGTAGCTCTAGCAGCAGCACAGATACGCAGTATTTT. Its translation is CASSSSSSTDTQYF.

The chain joins TRBV13 to TRBJ2-7; 9 bases are a match to TRBD1. V lost 4 bases to trimming and J lost 2 bases; unmatched junction nucleotides: 9. CDR1 and CDR2 from the germline V gene are PRHDT and FYEKMQ (reference sequence). The CDR3 length is 16 residues. CDR3 residues: CASSSDLGTGTYEQYF. The CDR3 DNA is TGTGCCAGCAGCTCGGACTTGGGGACAGGGACCTACGAGCAGTACTTC.

This rearrangement joins TRBV19 to TRBJ1-2; weak D call: TRBD1 (6 bases). The V and J ends lost 1 base and 4 bases respectively, with 10 bases between them. This CDR3 spans 14 amino acids. Germline CDR1 LNHDA, CDR2 SQIVND (reference sequence). CDR3 coding DNA: TGTGCCAGTAGTATAGCAGGGGACCTCTATGGCTACACCTTC. Translation: CASSIAGDLYGYTF.

This chain links TRBV5-4 with TRBJ2-2; D perhaps matches TRBD1 (6 bases). This CDR3 comprises 14 residues. Germline CDR1 is SGHNT and CDR2 is YYREEE (reference sequence). Trimming left V 4 bases short and J 2 bases short, with 9 bases between. This CDR3 is CASSLTGNTGELFF. The CDR3 DNA sequence: TGTGCCAGCAGCCTGACAGGCAACACCGGGGAGCTGTTTTTT.

The count of this clone is one. The V gene is TRBV27, the J gene TRBJ2-7; TRBD1 matches 7 bases. V lost 6 bases to trimming and J lost 0 bases; unmatched junction nucleotides: 8. The CDR3 sequence is 15 residues long. Germline CDR1 and CDR2: MNHEY and SMNVEV (reference sequence). CDR3 DNA sequence: TGTGCCAGCAGGTCAAACAGGGGTGGCTCCTACGAGCAGTACTTC. Amino acid sequence: CASRSNRGGSYEQYF.

V usage is TRBV7-2 and J usage is TRBJ2-1, with D tentatively TRBD1 (5 bases). Germline CDR1 SGHTA, CDR2 FQGNSA. Trimming removed 2 bases from V and 4 bases from J, with 12 bases in between. This CDR3 comprises 15 residues. CDR3 nucleotide sequence: TGTGCCAGCAGCTTACTGATTGGGGCATACAATGAGCAGTTCTTC. Translating gives CASSLLIGAYNEQFF.

This chain links TRBV15 with TRBJ1-2; D might be TRBD1 (5 bases). Germline values: CDR1 LNHNV, CDR2 YYDKDF (reference sequence). The CDR3 runs 14 residues. V dropped 0 bases and J dropped 8 bases, with 13 bases sitting between them. Written as DNA, the CDR3 is TGTGCCACCAGCAGAGATCCCCAGGGCGAAGGCTACACCTTC. Translated, it gives CATSRDPQGEGYTF.

The V and J genes are TRBV18 and TRBJ1-1; 7 bases are shared with TRBD1. Germline V gives CDR1 KGHSH, CDR2 LQKENI. This CDR3 is built from 15 residues. V gave up 3 bases and J gave up 4 bases; unmatched junction bases: 8. This CDR3 is CASSPTTGPSTEAFF. In DNA form, the CDR3 reads TGTGCCAGCTCACCCACGACAGGGCCGAGCACTGAAGCTTTCTTT.

The rearrangement uses TRBV10-3 and TRBJ2-2; D possibly corresponds to TRBD2 (6 bases). The V end was cut by 4 bases, the J end by 6 bases, with 9 bases between. In germline, CDR1 is ENHRY, CDR2 SYGVKD. This CDR3 contains 13 residues. The CDR3 nucleotides read TGTGCCATCAGTGGACTAGATCCCGGGGAGCTGTTTTTT. Amino acid sequence: CAISGLDPGELFF.

The chain uses TRBV5-6 and TRBJ1-4; no definite D call. Trimming removed 3 bases at V and 4 bases at J, with 10 bases between. The CDR3 spans 14 residues. CDR1 SGHDT and CDR2 YYEEEE come from the germline V gene. In DNA form, the CDR3 reads TGTGCCAGCAGCTCCCCGGGAAGTAATGAAAAACTGTTTTTT. It translates to CASSSPGSNEKLFF. Looking up the rest from reference TRBV5-6 and TRBJ1-4 gives the full variable domain: DAGVTQSPTHLIKTRGQQVTLRCSPKSGHDTVSWYQQALGQGPQFIFQYYEEEERQRGNFPDRFSGHQFPNYSSELNVNALLLGDSALYLCASSSPGSNEKLFFGSGTQLSVL.

The chain combines TRBV21-1 with TRBJ1-4; the table calls TRBD1, which could not be checked here. TRBV21-1 is reported as a pseudogene. This CDR3 comprises 12 residues. CDR3 amino acids: CASRTVNEKLFF. CDR3 in DNA: TGTGCCAGCAGGACAGTTAATGAAAAACTGTTTTTT.

The chain is built from TRBV19 and TRBJ1-2, with D maybe TRBD1 (5 bases). The germline CDR1 and CDR2 sequences are LNHDA and SQIVND (reference sequence). There are 13 residues in the CDR3. The ends were cut back, 5 bases at V and 8 bases at J, with 15 bases in the middle. The CDR3 DNA follows: TGTGCCAGTAGTTTGGGCAGGGTTGGAGGCTACACCTTC. Amino acid sequence: CASSLGRVGGYTF.

The chain carries TRBV30 and TRBJ1-5; the match to TRBD1 covers 8 bases. There are 13 residues in the CDR3. Per germline, CDR1 GTSNPN and CDR2 SVGIG (reference sequence). V gave up 2 bases and J gave up 5 bases; unmatched junction bases: 2. In DNA form, the CDR3 reads TGTGCCTGGAGTACAGGGGGAGATCAGCCCCAGCATTTT. Translated, it gives CAWSTGGDQPQHF.

The V gene is TRBV10-3, the J gene TRBJ2-3, with 7 bases fitting TRBD1. J lost 1 base, V lost 10 bases, and 8 bases had no gene match. Germline CDR1 reads ENHRY; CDR2 reads SYGVKD. The CDR3 is 14 amino acids. CDR3 region: CATDGQEGTDTQYF. DNA of the CDR3: TGTGCCACCGACGGACAGGAGGGCACAGATACGCAGTATTTT.

J is TRBJ2-1 and V is TRBV29-1, with D perhaps matching TRBD1 (5 bases). This CDR3 region has 14 residues. In germline, CDR1 is SQVTM, CDR2 ANQGSEA. Trimming shortened V by 4 bases and J by 6 bases, and 16 bases separated the two germline ends. The CDR3 region has the DNA TGCAGCGTTGCTATACCCCAGGGCGGCAATGAGCAGTTCTTC. It is translated as CSVAIPQGGNEQFF.

This sequence joins TRBV9 and TRBJ1-2; 8 bases match TRBD1. The CDR3 has 19 residues. V gave up 4 bases and J gave up 6 bases; unmatched junction bases: 23. CDR1 and CDR2 (germline): SGDLS, YYNGEE. The CDR3 sequence is CASSPSGGRGRLLSDGYTF. CDR3 bases: TGTGCCAGCAGCCCTTCAGGGGGCAGGGGGCGCCTTTTGTCGGATGGCTACACCTTC. Variable domain in full (rest from reference TRBV9 and TRBJ1-2): DSGVTQTPKHLITATGQRVTLRCSPRSGDLSVYWYQQSLDQGLQFLIQYYNGEERAKGNILERFSAQQFPDLHSELNLSSLELGDSALYFCASSPSGGRGRLLSDGYTFGSGTRLTVV.

The rearrangement links TRBV10-1 to TRBJ2-3; D is possibly TRBD2 (7 bases). The germline CDR1 and CDR2 sequences are WNHNN and SYGVQD (reference sequence). This CDR3 is 15 amino acids long. Between the trimmed V and J ends, which lost 4 bases and 2 bases, there was a span of 13 bases. The CDR3 loop reads CASSGTAGTTDTQYF. The CDR3 DNA follows: TGCGCCAGCAGTGGGACAGCGGGGACCACAGATACGCAGTATTTT.

V usage is TRBV18 and J usage is TRBJ1-2, with D maybe TRBD1 (6 bases). The germline CDR1 and CDR2 sequences are KGHSH and LQKENI. CDR3 length: 14 residues. The V end lost 3 bases, the J end lost 4 bases, and 12 bases lay between the germline ends. This CDR3 reads CASSPAGDSYGYTF. CDR3 sequence (DNA): TGTGCCAGCTCACCGGCAGGGGATTCCTATGGCTACACCTTC. The whole variable domain, remainder taken from reference TRBV18 and TRBJ1-2, is NAGVMQNPRHLVRRRGQEARLRCSPMKGHSHVYWYRQLPEEGLKFMVYLQKENIIDESGMPKERFSAEFPKEGPSILRIQQVVRGDSAAYFCASSPAGDSYGYTFGSGTRLTVV.

The chain couples TRBV7-9 to TRBJ2-5; D is perhaps TRBD1 (5 bases). This CDR3 spans 15 amino acids. In germline, CDR1 is SEHNR, CDR2 FQNEAQ (reference sequence). Trimming left V 3 bases short and J 5 bases short, with 16 bases between. The CDR3 region has the DNA TGTGCCAGCAGCTTTGGTAGGGGCTCTGGGGAGACCCAGTACTTC. Its translation is CASSFGRGSGETQYF.

CDR3 nucleotide sequence: TGCGCCAGCAGCCAAGACGGGTTTTATGGCTACACCTTC. It encodes CASSQDGFYGYTF. This chain connects TRBV4-1 to TRBJ1-2; D gene unclear. Trimming cost V 0 bases and J 5 bases, with 7 bases left between them. Germline CDR1 and CDR2: MGHRA and YSYEKL. This CDR3 has 13 amino acids.

The chain carries TRBV3-1 (or the pseudogene TRBV3-2) and TRBJ2-5, with unresolved D. Germline lookup yields CDR1 LGHDT and CDR2 YNNKEL (reference sequence). The CDR3 sequence is 15 residues long. The V and J ends lost 2 bases and 2 bases respectively, with 12 bases between them. CDR3 region: CASSQFATRQETQYF. In DNA form, the CDR3 reads TGTGCCAGCAGCCAATTTGCAACCAGACAAGAGACCCAGTACTTC.